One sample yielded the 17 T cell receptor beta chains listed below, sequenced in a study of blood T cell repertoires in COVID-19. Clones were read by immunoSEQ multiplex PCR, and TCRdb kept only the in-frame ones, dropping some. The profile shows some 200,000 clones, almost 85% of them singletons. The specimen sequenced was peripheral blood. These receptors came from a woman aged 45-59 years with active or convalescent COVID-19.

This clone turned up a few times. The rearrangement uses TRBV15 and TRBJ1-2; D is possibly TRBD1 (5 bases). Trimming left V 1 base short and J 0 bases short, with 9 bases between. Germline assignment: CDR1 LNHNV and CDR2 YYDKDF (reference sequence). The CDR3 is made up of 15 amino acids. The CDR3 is CATSRGAGPNYGYTF. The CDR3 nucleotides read TGTGCCACCAGCAGAGGTGCAGGGCCTAACTATGGCTACACCTTC.

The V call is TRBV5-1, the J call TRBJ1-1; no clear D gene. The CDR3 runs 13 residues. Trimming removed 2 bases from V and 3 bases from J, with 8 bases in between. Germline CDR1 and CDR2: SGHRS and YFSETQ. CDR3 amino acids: CASSLRTDTEAFF. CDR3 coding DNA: TGCGCCAGCAGCTTACGGACTGACACTGAAGCTTTCTTT.

The CDR3, as DNA: TGTGCCAGCAGCCTGACTAGCGGAACCGCCTACGAGCAGTACTTC. This codes for CASSLTSGTAYEQYF. The chain joins TRBV3-1 (or the pseudogene TRBV3-2) to TRBJ2-7; 9 bases agree with TRBD2. From germline, CDR1 is LGHDT and CDR2 YNNKEL (reference sequence). Losses at the gene ends were 4 bases for V and 2 bases for J; bases not matched to a gene: 6. The CDR3 runs to 15 residues.

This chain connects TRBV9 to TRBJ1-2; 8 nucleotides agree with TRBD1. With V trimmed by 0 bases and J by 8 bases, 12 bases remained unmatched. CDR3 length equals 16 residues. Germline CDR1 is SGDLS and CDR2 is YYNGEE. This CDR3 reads CASSVGVRQGNRGYTF. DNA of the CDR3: TGTGCCAGCAGCGTAGGGGTGAGACAGGGGAATCGGGGCTACACCTTC.

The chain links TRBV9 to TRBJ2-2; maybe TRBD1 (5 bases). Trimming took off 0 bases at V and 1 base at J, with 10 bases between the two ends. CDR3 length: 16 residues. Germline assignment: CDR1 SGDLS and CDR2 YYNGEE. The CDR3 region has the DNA TGTGCCAGCAGCGTAGCTGGGGCTATGAACACCGGGGAGCTGTTTTTT. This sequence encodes CASSVAGAMNTGELFF.

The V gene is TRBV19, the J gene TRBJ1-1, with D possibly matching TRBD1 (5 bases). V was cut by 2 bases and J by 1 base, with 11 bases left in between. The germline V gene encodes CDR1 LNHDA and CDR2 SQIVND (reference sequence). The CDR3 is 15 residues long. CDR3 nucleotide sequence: TGTGCCAGTAGTATATTTGACAGATGGAACACTGAAGCTTTCTTT. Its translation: CASSIFDRWNTEAFF. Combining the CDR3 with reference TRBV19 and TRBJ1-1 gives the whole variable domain DGGITQSPKYLFRKEGQNVTLSCEQNLNHDAMYWYRQDPGQGLRLIYYSQIVNDFQKGDIAEGYSVSREKKESFPLTVTSAQKNPTAFYLCASSIFDRWNTEAFFGQGTRLTVV.

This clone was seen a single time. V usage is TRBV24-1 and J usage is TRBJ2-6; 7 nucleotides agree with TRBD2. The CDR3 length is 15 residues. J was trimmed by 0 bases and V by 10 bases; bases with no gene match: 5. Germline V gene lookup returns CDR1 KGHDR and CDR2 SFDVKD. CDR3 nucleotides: TGTGCCACTAGCGGGCAGGGCTCTGGGGCCAACGTCCTGACTTTC. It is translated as CATSGQGSGANVLTF.

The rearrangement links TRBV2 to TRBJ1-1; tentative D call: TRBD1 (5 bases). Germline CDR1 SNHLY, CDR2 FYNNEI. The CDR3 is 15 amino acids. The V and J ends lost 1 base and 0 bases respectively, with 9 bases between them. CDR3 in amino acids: CASSEDGGMNTEAFF. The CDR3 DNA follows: TGTGCCAGCAGTGAAGACGGGGGTATGAACACTGAAGCTTTCTTT.

In nucleotides, the CDR3 is TGTGCCAGCAGTTTCCGAGACTATGGCTACACCTTC. It translates to CASSFRDYGYTF. The chain joins TRBV12-3 or TRBV12-4 to TRBJ1-2; D is ambiguous. V dropped 3 bases and J dropped 3 bases, with 5 bases sitting between them. This CDR3 has 12 residues.

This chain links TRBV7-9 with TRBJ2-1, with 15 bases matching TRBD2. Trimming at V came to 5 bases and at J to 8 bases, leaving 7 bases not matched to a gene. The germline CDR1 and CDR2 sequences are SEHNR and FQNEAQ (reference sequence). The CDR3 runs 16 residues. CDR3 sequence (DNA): TGTGCCAGCAGCCTGGGGACTAGCGGGAGGTACGATGAGCAGTTCTTC. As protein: CASSLGTSGRYDEQFF.

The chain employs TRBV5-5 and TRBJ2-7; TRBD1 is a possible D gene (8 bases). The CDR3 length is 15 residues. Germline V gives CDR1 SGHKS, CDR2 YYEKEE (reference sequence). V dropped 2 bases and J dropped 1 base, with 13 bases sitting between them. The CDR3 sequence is CASSFGQGGSYEQYV. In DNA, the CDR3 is TGTGCCAGCAGCTTCGGACAGGGAGGGTCCTACGAGCAGTACGTC.

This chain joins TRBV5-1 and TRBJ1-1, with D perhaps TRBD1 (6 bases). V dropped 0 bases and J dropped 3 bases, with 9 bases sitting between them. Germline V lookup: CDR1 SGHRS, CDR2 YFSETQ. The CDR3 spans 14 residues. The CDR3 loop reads CASSLARGDTEAFF. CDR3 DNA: TGCGCCAGCAGCTTGGCCAGGGGCGACACTGAAGCTTTCTTT.

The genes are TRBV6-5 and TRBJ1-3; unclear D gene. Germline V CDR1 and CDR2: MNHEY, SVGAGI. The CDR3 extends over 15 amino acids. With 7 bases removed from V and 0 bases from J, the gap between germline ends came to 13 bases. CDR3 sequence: CASTNRLASGNTIYF. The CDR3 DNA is TGTGCCAGCACGAACCGTCTGGCCTCTGGAAACACCATATATTTT.

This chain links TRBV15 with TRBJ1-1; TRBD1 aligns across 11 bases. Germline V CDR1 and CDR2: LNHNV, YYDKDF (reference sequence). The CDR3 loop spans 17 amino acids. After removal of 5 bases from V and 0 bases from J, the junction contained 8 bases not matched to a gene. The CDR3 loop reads CATSPGTGGFMNTEAFF. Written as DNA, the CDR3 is TGTGCCACCAGCCCCGGGACAGGGGGTTTCATGAACACTGAAGCTTTCTTT.

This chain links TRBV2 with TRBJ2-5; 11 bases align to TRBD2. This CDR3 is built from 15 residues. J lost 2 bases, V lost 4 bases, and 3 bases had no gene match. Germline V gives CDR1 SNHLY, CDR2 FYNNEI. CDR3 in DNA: TGTGCCAGCAGTGGGACTAGCGGGTATCAAGAGACCCAGTACTTC. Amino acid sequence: CASSGTSGYQETQYF.

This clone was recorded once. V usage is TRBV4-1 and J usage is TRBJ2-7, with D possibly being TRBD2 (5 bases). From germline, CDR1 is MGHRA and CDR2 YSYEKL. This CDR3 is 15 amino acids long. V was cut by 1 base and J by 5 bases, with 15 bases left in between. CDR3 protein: CASSQALTTSNEQYF. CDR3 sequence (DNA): TGCGCCAGCAGCCAAGCCCTGACTACGAGCAACGAGCAGTACTTC.

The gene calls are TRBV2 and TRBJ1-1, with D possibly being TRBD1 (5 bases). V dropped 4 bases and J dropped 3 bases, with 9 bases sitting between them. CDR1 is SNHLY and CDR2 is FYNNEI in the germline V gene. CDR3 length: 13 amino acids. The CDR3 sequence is CASSVRGDTEAFF. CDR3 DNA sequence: TGTGCCAGCAGTGTACGGGGGGACACTGAAGCTTTCTTT.